The T cell receptor beta chain described here comes from a study of blood T cell repertoires in COVID-19. Across the whole study: Acute and convalescent COVID-19 samples came from the United States, Italy and Spain.

As processed by the authors: Scientists estimated how many nucleated cells there were by amplifying reference gene primers. Assay used: immunoSEQ multiplex PCR; TCRdb lists only in-frame clones, some missing. V, J and clone size are taken as reported in that table, and D and trimming were inferred from the DNA itself. The sample has around 230,000 clones; around 80% are singletons. The CDR3 extends over 11 amino acids. Germline V gene sequence: CDR1 SGHVS, CDR2 FQNEAQ. V was cut by 5 bases and J by 10 bases, with 11 bases left in between. A single count supports this clone. This receptor was identified in a man in his forties or fifties with acute or convalescent COVID-19. The sample comprised peripheral blood. V usage is TRBV7-8 and J usage is TRBJ1-2; perhaps TRBD1 as D (6 bases). CDR3 amino acids: CASSPGHVYTF. The CDR3 DNA reads as TGTGCCAGCAGCCCGGGACACGTCTACACCTTC.